One sample yielded the 11 T cell receptor beta chains listed below, sequenced in a study of blood T cell repertoires in COVID-19. Produced via immunoSEQ multiplex PCR; TCRdb's table is partial and in-frame only. The sample contains 150,000 or so clones, more than 75% of which appear only once. Sequencing used peripheral blood. Source of these receptors: a man between 60 and 70 years old with active or convalescent COVID-19.

The chain couples TRBV9 to TRBJ2-1; possible D gene TRBD1, 5 bases. The germline V gene encodes CDR1 SGDLS and CDR2 YYNGEE. V was shortened by 4 bases and J by 4 bases, with 12 bases between the two germline ends. The CDR3 consists of 14 residues. DNA of the CDR3: TGTGCCAGCAGCTTTGGGGCGCGTTACAATGAGCAGTTCTTC. Protein: CASSFGARYNEQFF. The variable domain in full, completed from reference TRBV9 and TRBJ2-1, reads DSGVTQTPKHLITATGQRVTLRCSPRSGDLSVYWYQQSLDQGLQFLIQYYNGEERAKGNILERFSAQQFPDLHSELNLSSLELGDSALYFCASSFGARYNEQFFGPGTRLTVL.

This chain joins TRBV12-3 or TRBV12-4 and TRBJ2-7, with D possibly being TRBD1 (5 bases). The CDR3 is 11 amino acids. V dropped 5 bases and J dropped 8 bases, with 10 bases sitting between them. In DNA form, the CDR3 reads TGTGCCAGCAGTATCCAGGGAAAGCAGTACTTC. It encodes CASSIQGKQYF.

In its sample, this clone was seen once. This chain connects TRBV9 to TRBJ1-4; 8 bases align to TRBD1. J was trimmed by 3 bases and V by 7 bases; bases with no gene match: 5. The CDR3 is 14 amino acids. Germline values: CDR1 SGDLS, CDR2 YYNGEE. CDR3 bases: TGTGCCAGCTCCCGACAGGGGCCTAATGAAAAACTGTTTTTT. Its translation: CASSRQGPNEKLFF. Looking up the rest from reference TRBV9 and TRBJ1-4 gives the full variable domain: DSGVTQTPKHLITATGQRVTLRCSPRSGDLSVYWYQQSLDQGLQFLIQYYNGEERAKGNILERFSAQQFPDLHSELNLSSLELGDSALYFCASSRQGPNEKLFFGSGTQLSVL.

The genes are TRBV6-5 and TRBJ1-1, with 7 positions matching TRBD1. The germline V gene encodes CDR1 MNHEY and CDR2 SVGAGI. The junction had 2 bases not matched to a gene; V was cut back by 0 bases and J by 10 bases. The length of the CDR3 is 12 residues. The CDR3 DNA reads TGTGCCAGCAGTTACTCGCAGGGGGTAGCTTTCTTT. It specifies CASSYSQGVAFF.

Worth noting for this clone: This sample includes further DNA sequences coding for the same CDR3. The J gene is TRBJ2-3, the V gene TRBV5-8; TRBD1 matches 8 bases. The CDR3 consists of 17 residues. Germline CDR1 is SGHTS and CDR2 is YDEGEE. J was trimmed by 3 bases and V by 4 bases; bases with no gene match: 13. CDR3 sequence reads: CASSPTIRDRRTDTQYF. In DNA, the CDR3 is TGTGCCAGCAGCCCCACTATCCGGGACAGGAGGACAGATACGCAGTATTTT.

The chain employs TRBV27 and TRBJ2-5; 8 nucleotides align to TRBD1. The CDR3 sequence is 15 residues long. Germline CDR1 reads MNHEY; CDR2 reads SMNVEV (reference sequence). J was trimmed by 5 bases and V by 2 bases; bases with no gene match: 7. CDR3 DNA sequence: TGTGCCAGCAGTTTAGGTGGACAGGGTGGTGAGACCCAGTACTTC. Its protein is CASSLGGQGGETQYF.

The chain combines TRBV13 with TRBJ1-4; TRBD1 might be the D (6 bases). CDR3 length equals 17 residues. Germline-derived CDR1 and CDR2 are PRHDT and FYEKMQ (reference sequence). Trimming left V 0 bases short and J 3 bases short, with 14 bases between. CDR3 sequence: CASSLGAGAASNEKLFF. For the CDR3, the DNA is TGTGCCAGCAGCTTAGGGGCAGGGGCGGCCTCTAATGAAAAACTGTTTTTT.

The chain joins TRBV6-2 or TRBV6-3 to TRBJ1-5; 7 bases map to TRBD1. This CDR3 has 15 amino acids. CDR1 MNHEY and CDR2 SVGEGT come from the germline V gene. The junction had 5 bases not matched to a gene; V was cut back by 6 bases and J by 0 bases. CDR3: CASSRAGGSNQPQHF. For the CDR3, the DNA is TGTGCCAGCAGCCGCGCAGGGGGTAGCAATCAGCCCCAGCATTTT.

The chain links TRBV5-4 to TRBJ1-1; 7 nucleotides agree with TRBD1. The CDR3 spans 14 residues. The V and J ends lost 0 bases and 3 bases, in that order; junction bases with no gene match: 2. Germline CDR1 is SGHNT and CDR2 is YYREEE (reference sequence). Here the CDR3 reads CASSLGDRDTEAFF. For the CDR3, the DNA is TGTGCCAGCAGCTTGGGTGACAGGGACACTGAAGCTTTCTTT. The full variable domain, its missing parts supplied by reference TRBV5-4 and TRBJ1-1, is ETGVTQSPTHLIKTRGQQVTLRCSSQSGHNTVSWYQQALGQGPQFIFQYYREEENGRGNFPPRFSGLQFPNYSSELNVNALELDDSALYLCASSLGDRDTEAFFGQGTRLTVV.

CDR3 sequence: CASSAAMSGTEAFF. The CDR3 bases are TGTGCCAGCAGCGCTGCAATGTCGGGCACTGAAGCTTTCTTT. The chain couples TRBV9 to TRBJ1-1; D remains unclear. The CDR3 extends over 14 amino acids. In germline, CDR1 is SGDLS, CDR2 YYNGEE. V lost 3 bases and J 4 bases, leaving 13 bases between the germline ends.

The table lists this clone with a few counts. The rearrangement uses TRBV10-2 and TRBJ2-7, with 7 bases lining up with TRBD2. The CDR3 covers 17 residues. With V trimmed by 0 bases and J by 3 bases, 11 bases remained unmatched. CDR1 is WSHSY and CDR2 is SAAADI in the germline V gene. CDR3 nucleotides: TGCGCCAGCAGTGAGTCCTCGGGAGGTGGGCGGAACTACGAGCAGTACTTC. This sequence encodes CASSESSGGGRNYEQYF.